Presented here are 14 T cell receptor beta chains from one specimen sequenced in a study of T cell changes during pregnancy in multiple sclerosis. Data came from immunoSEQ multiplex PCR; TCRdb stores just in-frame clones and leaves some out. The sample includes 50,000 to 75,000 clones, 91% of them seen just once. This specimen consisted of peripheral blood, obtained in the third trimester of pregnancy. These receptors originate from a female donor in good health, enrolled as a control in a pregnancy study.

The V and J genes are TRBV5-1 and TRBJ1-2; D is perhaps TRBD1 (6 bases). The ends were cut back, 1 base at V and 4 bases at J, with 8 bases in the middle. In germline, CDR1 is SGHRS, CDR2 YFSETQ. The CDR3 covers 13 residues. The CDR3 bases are TGCGCCAGCAGCTTGAAAGGGGGCTATGGCTACACCTTC. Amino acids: CASSLKGGYGYTF.

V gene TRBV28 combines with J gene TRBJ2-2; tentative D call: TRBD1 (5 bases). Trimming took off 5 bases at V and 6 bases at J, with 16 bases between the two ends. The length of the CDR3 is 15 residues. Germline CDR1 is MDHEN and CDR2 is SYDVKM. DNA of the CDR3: TGTGCCAGCAGTGCCCCAGGACAATACGCCGGGGAGCTGTTTTTT. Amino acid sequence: CASSAPGQYAGELFF.

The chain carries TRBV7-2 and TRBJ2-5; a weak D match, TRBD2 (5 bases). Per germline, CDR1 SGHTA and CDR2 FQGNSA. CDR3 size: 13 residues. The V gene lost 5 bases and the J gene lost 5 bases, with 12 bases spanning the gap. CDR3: CASSEDGGETQYF. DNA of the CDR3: TGTGCCAGCAGCGAAGACGGCGGGGAGACCCAGTACTTC.

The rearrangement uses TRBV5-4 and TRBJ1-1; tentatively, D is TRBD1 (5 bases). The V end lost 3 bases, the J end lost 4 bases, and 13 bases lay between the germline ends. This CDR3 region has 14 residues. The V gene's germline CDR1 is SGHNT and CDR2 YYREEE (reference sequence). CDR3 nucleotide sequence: TGTGCCAGCAGCTACGGAGGGAGGGGCACTGAAGCTTTCTTT. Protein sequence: CASSYGGRGTEAFF.

In DNA form, the CDR3 reads TGTGCCAGCAGTGAAGGTCCAGGCGCAGATACGCAGTATTTT. Translation: CASSEGPGADTQYF. The chain employs TRBV6-1 and TRBJ2-3; D is uncertain. The V gene's germline CDR1 is MNHNS and CDR2 SASEGT. Trimming shortened V by 1 base and J by 4 bases, and 9 bases separated the two germline ends. The length of the CDR3 is 14 residues.

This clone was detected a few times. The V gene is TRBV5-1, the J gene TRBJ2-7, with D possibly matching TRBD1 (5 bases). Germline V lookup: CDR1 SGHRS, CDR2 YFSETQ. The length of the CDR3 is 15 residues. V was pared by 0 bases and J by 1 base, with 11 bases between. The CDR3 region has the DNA TGCGCCAGCAGCTTGGCTACAGGCAAATCCTACGAGCAGTACTTC. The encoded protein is CASSLATGKSYEQYF.

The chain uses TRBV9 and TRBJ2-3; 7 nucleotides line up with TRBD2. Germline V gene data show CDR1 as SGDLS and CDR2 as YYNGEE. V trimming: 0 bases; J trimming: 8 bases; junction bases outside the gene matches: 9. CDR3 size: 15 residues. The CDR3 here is CASSVVAGVGGTQYF. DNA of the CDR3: TGTGCCAGCAGCGTAGTCGCGGGAGTTGGGGGTACGCAGTATTTT.

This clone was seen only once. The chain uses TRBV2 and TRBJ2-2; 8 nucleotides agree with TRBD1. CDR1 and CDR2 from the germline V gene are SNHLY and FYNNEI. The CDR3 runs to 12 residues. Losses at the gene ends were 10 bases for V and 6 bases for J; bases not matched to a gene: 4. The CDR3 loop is CAILQGAGELFF. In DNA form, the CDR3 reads TGTGCCATACTACAGGGGGCCGGGGAGCTGTTTTTT. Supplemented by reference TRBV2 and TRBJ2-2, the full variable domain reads EPEVTQTPSHQVTQMGQEVILRCVPISNHLYFYWYRQILGQKVEFLVSFYNNEISEKSEIFDDQFSVERPDGSNFTLKIRSTKLEDSAMYFCAILQGAGELFFGEGSRLTVL.

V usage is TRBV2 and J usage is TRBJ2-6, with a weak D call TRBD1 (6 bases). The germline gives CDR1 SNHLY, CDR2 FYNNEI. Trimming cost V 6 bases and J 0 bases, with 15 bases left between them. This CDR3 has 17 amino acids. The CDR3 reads CASSRDTTFSGANVLTF. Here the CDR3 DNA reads TGTGCCAGCAGCCGGGACACGACCTTCTCTGGGGCCAACGTCCTGACTTTC.

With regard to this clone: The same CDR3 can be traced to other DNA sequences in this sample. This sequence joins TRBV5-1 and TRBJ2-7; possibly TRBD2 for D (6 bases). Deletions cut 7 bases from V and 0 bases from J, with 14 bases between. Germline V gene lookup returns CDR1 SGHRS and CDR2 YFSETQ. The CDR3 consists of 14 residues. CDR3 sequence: CASSTSRDSYEQYF. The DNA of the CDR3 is TGCGCCAGCTCAACTAGCCGAGACTCCTACGAGCAGTACTTC. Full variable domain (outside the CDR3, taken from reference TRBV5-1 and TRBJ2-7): KAGVTQTPRYLIKTRGQQVTLSCSPISGHRSVSWYQQTPGQGLQFLFEYFSETQRNKGNFPGRFSGRQFSNSRSEMNVSTLELGDSALYLCASSTSRDSYEQYFGPGTRLTVT.

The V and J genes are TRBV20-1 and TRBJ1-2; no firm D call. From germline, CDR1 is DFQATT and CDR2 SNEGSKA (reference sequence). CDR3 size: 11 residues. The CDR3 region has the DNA TGCAGCGCATTTGAATCCCAGGGCTACACCTTC. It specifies CSAFESQGYTF.

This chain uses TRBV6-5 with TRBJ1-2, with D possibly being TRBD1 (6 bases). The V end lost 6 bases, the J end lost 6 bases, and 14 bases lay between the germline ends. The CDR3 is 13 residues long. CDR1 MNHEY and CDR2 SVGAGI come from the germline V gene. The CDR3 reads CASSGRGHDGYTF. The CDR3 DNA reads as TGTGCCAGCAGCGGAAGGGGACACGATGGCTACACCTTC.

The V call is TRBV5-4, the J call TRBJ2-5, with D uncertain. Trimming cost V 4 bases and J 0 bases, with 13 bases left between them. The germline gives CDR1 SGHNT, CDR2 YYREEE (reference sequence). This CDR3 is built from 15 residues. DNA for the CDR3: TGTGCCAGCAGCCCGCAAAGCGTGTACCAAGAGACCCAGTACTTC. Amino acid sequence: CASSPQSVYQETQYF. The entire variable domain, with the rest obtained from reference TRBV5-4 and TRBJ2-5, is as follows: ETGVTQSPTHLIKTRGQQVTLRCSSQSGHNTVSWYQQALGQGPQFIFQYYREEENGRGNFPPRFSGLQFPNYSSELNVNALELDDSALYLCASSPQSVYQETQYFGPGTRLLVL.

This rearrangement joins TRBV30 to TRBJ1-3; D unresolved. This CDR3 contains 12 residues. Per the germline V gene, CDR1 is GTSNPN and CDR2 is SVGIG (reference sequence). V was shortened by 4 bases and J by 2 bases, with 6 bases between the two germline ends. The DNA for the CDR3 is TGTGCCTGGACGGGAACTGGAAACACCATATATTTT. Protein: CAWTGTGNTIYF.